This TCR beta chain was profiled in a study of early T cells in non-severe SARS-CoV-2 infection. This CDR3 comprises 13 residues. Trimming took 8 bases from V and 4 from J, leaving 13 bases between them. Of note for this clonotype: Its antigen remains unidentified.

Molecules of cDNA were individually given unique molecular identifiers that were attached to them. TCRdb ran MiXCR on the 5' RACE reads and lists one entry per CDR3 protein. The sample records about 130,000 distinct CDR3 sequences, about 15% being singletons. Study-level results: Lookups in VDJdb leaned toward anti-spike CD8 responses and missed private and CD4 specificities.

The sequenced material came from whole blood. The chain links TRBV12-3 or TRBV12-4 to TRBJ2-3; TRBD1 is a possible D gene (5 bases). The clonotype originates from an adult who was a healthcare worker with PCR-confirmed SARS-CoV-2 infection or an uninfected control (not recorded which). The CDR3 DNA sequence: TGTGCCAGCCGAAGGACAAGCGCAGATACGCAGTATTTT. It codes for CASRRTSADTQYF.